This is a list of T cell receptor beta chains from one sample in a study of regulatory T cells in long-lasting Graves disease. TCRdb re-called the multiplex PCR reads through MiXCR, storing one row per CDR3 protein. Of hundreds of thousands of distinct CDR3 sequences listed, around 15% were seen once; the top ten hold 18%. These data also formed part of another study, on T cells in Graves' hyperthyroidism and ophthalmopathy.

The starting material was peripheral blood mononuclear cells (PBMCs), obtained at new diagnosis, from a patient treated with antithyroid drugs. These receptors were collected from a young woman with Graves disease. Both conserved end residues are part of each CDR3. D genes are given only for firm matches. Clone sizes are given selectively: once, few, many, or a class where the clone is expanded.

>NA|TRBV5-4|NA|TRBJ1-2
CASSTGDLGNYGYTF
TGTGCCAGCAGCACGGGAGATCTGGGTAACTATGGCTACACCTTC
>many|TRBV28|NA|TRBJ1-6
CASGSSYNSPLHF
TGTGCCAGTGGGAGCTCCTATAATTCACCCCTCCACTTT
>few|TRBV29-1|NA|TRBJ2-3
CSARRAEARRTDTQYF
TGCAGCGCCAGACGAGCGGAGGCAAGGCGCACAGATACGCAGTATTTT
>NA|TRBV27|TRBD1|TRBJ1-2
CASRPLGTDGYTF
TGTGCCAGCAGACCCCTCGGGACAGATGGCTACACCTTC
>many|TRBV11-3|NA|TRBJ2-1
CASSKGPLSSYNEQFF
TGTGCCAGCAGCAAGGGACCTCTAAGCTCCTACAATGAGCAGTTCTTC
>many|TRBV6-1|NA|TRBJ1-1
CASSTGITEAFF
TGTGCCAGCAGCACGGGGATCACTGAAGCTTTCTTT
>many|TRBV30|NA|TRBJ2-1
CAWGVGNEQFF
TGTGCCTGGGGGGTGGGCAATGAGCAGTTCTTC
>few|TRBV10-3|NA|TRBJ2-3
CASTLRVPSEPDTQYF
TGTGCCAGCACCCTCAGGGTTCCTAGCGAGCCAGATACGCAGTATTTT
>many|TRBV7-2|NA|TRBJ1-4
CASSLVGGREEKLFF
TGTGCCAGCAGCTTAGTGGGTGGCAGGGAGGAAAAACTGTTTTTT
>many|TRBV2|NA|TRBJ2-7
CASRADSYEQYF
TGTGCCAGCAGGGCCGACTCGTACGAGCAGTACTTC
>few|TRBV18|NA|TRBJ2-1
CASSPYEDPGQFF
TGTGCCAGCTCACCATACGAAGACCCGGGGCAGTTCTTC
>many|TRBV28|NA|TRBJ2-7
CASSLTGSYEQYF
TGTGCCAGCAGTCTGACAGGTTCCTACGAGCAGTACTTC
>few|TRBV5-6|NA|TRBJ2-7
CASSFLRRGNEQYF
TGTGCCAGCAGCTTTCTCAGGCGCGGGAACGAGCAGTACTTC
>many|TRBV7-9|NA|TRBJ1-5
CASSHGGVPKPQHF
TGTGCCAGCAGCCACGGGGGAGTCCCAAAGCCCCAGCATTTT
>many|TRBV11-1|NA|TRBJ1-5
CASSLRGGINSNQPQHF
TGTGCCAGCAGCCTCCGGGGAGGAATTAACAGCAATCAGCCCCAGCATTTT
>few|TRBV5-6|NA|TRBJ2-2
CASSRGAGRTGELFF
TGTGCCAGCAGCAGGGGGGCCGGTCGCACCGGGGAGCTGTTTTTT
>many|TRBV29-1|NA|TRBJ2-7
CSVEDGPYEQYF
TGCAGCGTTGAGGACGGACCCTACGAGCAGTACTTC
>many|TRBV28|TRBD2|TRBJ2-7
CASSLLASGSYSYEQYF
TGTGCCAGCAGTTTGTTGGCTAGCGGGTCTTACTCCTACGAGCAGTACTTC
>few|TRBV4-1|NA|TRBJ2-3
CASSQDVAADTQYF
TGCGCCAGCAGCCAAGATGTCGCGGCAGATACGCAGTATTTT
>many|TRBV7-2|TRBD2|TRBJ2-3
CASSSGSGRGTDTQYF
TGTGCCAGCAGCTCAGGCAGCGGGAGAGGGACAGATACGCAGTATTTT
>few|TRBV5-1|TRBD2|TRBJ2-7
CASSAGVAGGTYEQYF
TGCGCCAGCAGCGCGGGGGTAGCGGGAGGAACCTACGAGCAGTACTTC
>few|TRBV9|NA|TRBJ2-7
CASSGGAPQYEQYF
TGTGCCAGCAGCGGCGGGGCCCCCCAATACGAGCAGTACTTC
>many|TRBV28|TRBD1|TRBJ2-5
CASSPWTGRKETQYF
TGTGCCAGCAGCCCCTGGACAGGGAGGAAAGAGACCCAGTACTTC
>NA|TRBV9|NA|TRBJ2-2
CASSVGSAGGELFF
TGTGCCAGCAGCGTAGGTTCTGCAGGCGGGGAGCTGTTTTTT
>many|TRBV28|NA|TRBJ1-2
CASNPGTYGYTF
TGTGCCAGCAATCCGGGAACTTATGGCTACACCTTC
>few|TRBV19|NA|TRBJ1-4
CASSIYTPERLEKLFF
TGTGCCAGTAGTATTTACACCCCTGAACGTTTAGAAAAACTGTTTTTT
>NA|TRBV20-1|NA|TRBJ2-7
CSARAEAASYEQYF
TGCAGTGCTAGAGCGGAAGCGGCCTCCTACGAGCAGTACTTC
>few|TRBV19|NA|TRBJ1-2
CASSKGDGSGGGYTF
TGTGCCAGCAGTAAGGGGGACGGATCCGGCGGTGGCTACACCTTC
>many|TRBV20-1|NA|TRBJ1-5
CSAREARGADNQPQHF
TGCAGTGCTAGAGAAGCCCGGGGGGCGGACAATCAGCCCCAGCATTTT
>few|TRBV28|NA|TRBJ2-7
CASSPLRVRSSYEQYF
TGTGCCAGCAGTCCTTTGAGGGTTAGGAGCTCCTACGAGCAGTACTTC
>few|TRBV3-1|NA|TRBJ2-2
CASSQAGAGGNTGELFF
TGTGCCAGCAGCCAAGCGGGGGCAGGGGGGAACACCGGGGAGCTGTTTTTT
>NA|TRBV28|TRBD2|TRBJ2-5
CASSRDGLAGGQETQYF
TGTGCCAGCAGTCGAGACGGACTAGCGGGAGGCCAAGAGACCCAGTACTTC
>few|TRBV25-1|NA|TRBJ1-6
CASSERGGLNNSPLHF
TGTGCCAGCAGTGAAAGGGGGGGGCTGAATAATTCACCCCTCCACTTT
>few|TRBV29-1|TRBD1|TRBJ2-2
CSVEDARGLAGELFF
TGCAGCGTTGAAGATGCCAGGGGGCTCGCCGGGGAGCTGTTTTTT
>many|TRBV6-5|NA|TRBJ1-1
CASSYSMPNTEAFF
TGTGCCAGCAGTTACTCGATGCCTAACACTGAAGCTTTCTTT
>few|TRBV18|NA|TRBJ2-2
CASSPPSLYYGELFF
TGTGCCAGCTCACCACCGTCCCTCTACTACGGGGAGCTGTTTTTT
>few|TRBV7-8|NA|TRBJ2-2
CASSPPTGRSNTGELFF
TGTGCCAGCAGTCCCCCGACAGGCCGATCGAACACCGGGGAGCTGTTTTTT
>many|TRBV20-1|NA|TRBJ2-5
CSASKLVLETQYF
TGCAGTGCTAGTAAACTAGTCTTAGAGACCCAGTACTTC
>many|TRBV2|TRBD2|TRBJ2-1
CASRWRESSYNEQFF
TGTGCCAGCCGTTGGCGGGAGAGCTCCTACAATGAGCAGTTCTTC
>NA|TRBV9|TRBD1|TRBJ2-7
CASSTRQGPGYEQYF
TGTGCCAGCAGCACCCGACAGGGCCCTGGGTACGAGCAGTACTTC
>NA|TRBV18|TRBD1|TRBJ2-6
CASSRRTGKSGANVLTF
TGTGCCAGCTCACGTCGGACAGGCAAGTCTGGGGCCAACGTCCTGACTTTC
>NA|TRBV20-1|TRBD2|TRBJ2-3
CSAPGTSGITDTQYF
TGCAGTGCTCCCGGGACTAGCGGGATCACAGATACGCAGTATTTT